Detailed here is one T cell receptor beta chain. V lost 0 bases and J lost 6, with 11 bases in between. This CDR3 comprises 15 residues. Germline V gene data show CDR1 as SGHTA and CDR2 as FQGTGA. In the study's own analysis: Estimates of nucleated cell counts were drawn from the amplification of reference gene primers. Some clones are missing from TCRdb's copy, which holds only in-frame ones; the method was immunoSEQ multiplex PCR. V, J and clone size were drawn from that table, and D and trimming were deduced from the DNA. This repertoire shows about 250,000 clones, 87% found once; its top ten account for roughly 3%. This sample is part of a study of blood T cell repertoires in COVID-19. At the level of the study: The United States, Italy and Spain provided the acute and convalescent COVID-19 samples. PBMCs, B-cell-depleted T cells, or T cells were the source of the cDNA or gDNA that made up the material.

This chain joins TRBV7-3 and TRBJ2-2; D remains unclear. The sample comprised peripheral blood. This sequence originates from a man younger than 35 with active or convalescent COVID-19. The CDR3 reads CASSLTFGPAGELFF. The CDR3 DNA reads TGTGCCAGCAGCTTAACTTTTGGCCCCGCCGGGGAGCTGTTTTTT.